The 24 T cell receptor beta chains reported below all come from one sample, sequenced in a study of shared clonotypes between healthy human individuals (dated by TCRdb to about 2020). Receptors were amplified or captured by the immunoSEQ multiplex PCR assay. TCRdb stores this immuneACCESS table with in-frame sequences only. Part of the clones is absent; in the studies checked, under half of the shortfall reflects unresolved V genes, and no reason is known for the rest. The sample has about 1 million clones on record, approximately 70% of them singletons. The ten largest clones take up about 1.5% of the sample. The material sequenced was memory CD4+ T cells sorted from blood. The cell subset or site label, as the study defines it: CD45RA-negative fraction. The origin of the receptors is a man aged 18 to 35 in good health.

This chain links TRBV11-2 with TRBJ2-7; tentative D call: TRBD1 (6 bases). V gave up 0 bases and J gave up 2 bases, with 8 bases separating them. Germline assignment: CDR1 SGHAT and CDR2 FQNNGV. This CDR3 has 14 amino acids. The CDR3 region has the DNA TGTGCCAGCAGCTTAGAACAGGGAACCTACGAGCAGTACTTC. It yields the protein CASSLEQGTYEQYF.

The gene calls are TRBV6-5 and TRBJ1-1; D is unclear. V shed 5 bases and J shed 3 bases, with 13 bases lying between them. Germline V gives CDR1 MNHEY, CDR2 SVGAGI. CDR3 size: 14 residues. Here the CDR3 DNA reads TGTGCCAGCAGTAGATCTTCCCGGGACACTGAAGCTTTCTTT. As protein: CASSRSSRDTEAFF.

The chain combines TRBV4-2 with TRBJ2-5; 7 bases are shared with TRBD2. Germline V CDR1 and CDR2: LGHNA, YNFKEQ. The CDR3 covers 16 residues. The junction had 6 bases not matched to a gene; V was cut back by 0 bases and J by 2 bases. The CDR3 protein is CASSQDPRGGQETQYF. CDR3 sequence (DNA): TGTGCCAGCAGCCAAGACCCGCGCGGGGGACAAGAGACCCAGTACTTC.

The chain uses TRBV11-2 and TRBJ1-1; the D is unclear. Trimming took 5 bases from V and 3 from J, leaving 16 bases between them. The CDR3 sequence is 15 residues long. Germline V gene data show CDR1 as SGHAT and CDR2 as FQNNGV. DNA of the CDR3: TGTGCCAGCAGCCCACCGGGCTTTGGGGACACTGAAGCTTTCTTT. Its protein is CASSPPGFGDTEAFF.

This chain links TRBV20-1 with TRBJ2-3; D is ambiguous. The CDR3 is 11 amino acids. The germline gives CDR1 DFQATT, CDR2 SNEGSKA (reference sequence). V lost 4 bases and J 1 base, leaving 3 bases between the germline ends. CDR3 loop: CSATRTDTQYF. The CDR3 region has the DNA TGCAGTGCTACCCGCACAGATACGCAGTATTTT.

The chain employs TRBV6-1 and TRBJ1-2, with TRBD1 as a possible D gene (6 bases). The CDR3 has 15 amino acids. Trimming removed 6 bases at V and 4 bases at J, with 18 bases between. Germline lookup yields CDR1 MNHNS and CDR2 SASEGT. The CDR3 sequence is CASRVTTGTSYGYTF. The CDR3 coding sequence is TGTGCCAGCAGGGTGACTACAGGGACCAGCTATGGCTACACCTTC.

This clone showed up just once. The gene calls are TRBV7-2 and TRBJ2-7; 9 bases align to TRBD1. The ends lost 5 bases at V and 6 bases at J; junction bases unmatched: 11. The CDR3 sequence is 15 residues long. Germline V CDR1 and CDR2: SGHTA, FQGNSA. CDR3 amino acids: CASSPWDRDRTEQYF. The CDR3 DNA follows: TGTGCCAGCAGCCCCTGGGACAGGGATAGGACCGAGCAGTACTTC. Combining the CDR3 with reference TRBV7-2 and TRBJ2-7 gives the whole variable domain GAGVSQSPSNKVTEKGKDVELRCDPISGHTALYWYRQSLGQGLEFLIYFQGNSAPDKSGLPSDRFSAERTGGSVSTLTIQRTQQEDSAVYLCASSPWDRDRTEQYFGPGTRLTVT.

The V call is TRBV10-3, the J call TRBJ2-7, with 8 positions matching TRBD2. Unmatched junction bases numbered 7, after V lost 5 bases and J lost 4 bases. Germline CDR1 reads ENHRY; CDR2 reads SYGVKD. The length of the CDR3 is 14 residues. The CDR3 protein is CAISSTSVGYEQYF. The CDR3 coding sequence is TGTGCCATCAGTTCGACTAGCGTTGGATACGAGCAGTACTTC.

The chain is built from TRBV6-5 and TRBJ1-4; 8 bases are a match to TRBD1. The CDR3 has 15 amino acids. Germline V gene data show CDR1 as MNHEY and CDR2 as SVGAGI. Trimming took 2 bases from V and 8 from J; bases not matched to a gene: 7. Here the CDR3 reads CASSYPGQGWEKLFF. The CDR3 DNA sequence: TGTGCCAGCAGTTACCCCGGACAGGGTTGGGAAAAACTGTTTTTT.

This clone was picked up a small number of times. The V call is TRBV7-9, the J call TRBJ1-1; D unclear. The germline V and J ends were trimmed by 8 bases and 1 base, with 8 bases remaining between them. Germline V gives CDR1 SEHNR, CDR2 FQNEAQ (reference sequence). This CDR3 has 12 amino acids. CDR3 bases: TGTGCCAGCGGGCGTGGGAACACTGAAGCTTTCTTT. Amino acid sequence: CASGRGNTEAFF. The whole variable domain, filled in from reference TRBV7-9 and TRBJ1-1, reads DTGVSQNPRHKITKRGQNVTFRCDPISEHNRLYWYRQTLGQGPEFLTYFQNEAQLEKSRLLSDRFSAERPKGSFSTLEIQRTEQGDSAMYLCASGRGNTEAFFGQGTRLTVV.

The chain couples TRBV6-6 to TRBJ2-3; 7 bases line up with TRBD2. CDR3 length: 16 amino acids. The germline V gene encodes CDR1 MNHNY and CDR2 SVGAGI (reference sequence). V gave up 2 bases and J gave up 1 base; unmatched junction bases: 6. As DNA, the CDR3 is TGTGCCAGCAGTTACGTCCAGCGGGAAGGCACAGATACGCAGTATTTT. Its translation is CASSYVQREGTDTQYF.

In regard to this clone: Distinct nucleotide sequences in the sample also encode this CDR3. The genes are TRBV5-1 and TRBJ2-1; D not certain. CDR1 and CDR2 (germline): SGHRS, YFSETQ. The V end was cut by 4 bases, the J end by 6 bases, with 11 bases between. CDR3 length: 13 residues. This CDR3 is CASSPERGNEQFF. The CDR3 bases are TGCGCCAGCAGCCCAGAGCGCGGCAATGAGCAGTTCTTC.

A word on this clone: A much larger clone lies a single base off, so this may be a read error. The CDR3 is CASSGLPNTEAFF. Here the CDR3 DNA reads TGCGCCAGCAGTGGACTGCCGAACACTGAAGCTTTCTTT. The V call is TRBV10-1, the J call TRBJ1-1; D not certain. The CDR3 is 13 residues long. Trimming cost V 4 bases and J 1 base, with 7 bases left between them. Germline V gives CDR1 WNHNN, CDR2 SYGVQD (reference sequence).

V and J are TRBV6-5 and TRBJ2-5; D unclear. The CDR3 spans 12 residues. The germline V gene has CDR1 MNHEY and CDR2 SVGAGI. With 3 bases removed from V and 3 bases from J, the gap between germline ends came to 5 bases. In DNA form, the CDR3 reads TGTGCCAGCAGTTATGGGGAAGAGACCCAGTACTTC. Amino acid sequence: CASSYGEETQYF.

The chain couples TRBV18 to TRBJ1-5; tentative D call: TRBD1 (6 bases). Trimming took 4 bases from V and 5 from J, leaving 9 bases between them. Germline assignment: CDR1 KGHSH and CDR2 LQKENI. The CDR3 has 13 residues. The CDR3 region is CASSRDTDQPQHF. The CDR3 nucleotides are TGTGCCAGCTCACGGGACACAGATCAGCCCCAGCATTTT.

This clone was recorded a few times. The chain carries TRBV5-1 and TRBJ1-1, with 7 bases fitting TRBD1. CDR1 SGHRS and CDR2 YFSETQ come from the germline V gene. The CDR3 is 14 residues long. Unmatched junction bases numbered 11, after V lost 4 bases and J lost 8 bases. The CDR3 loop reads CASSPQGEGREAFF. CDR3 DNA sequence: TGCGCCAGCAGCCCCCAGGGGGAAGGGAGAGAAGCTTTCTTT.

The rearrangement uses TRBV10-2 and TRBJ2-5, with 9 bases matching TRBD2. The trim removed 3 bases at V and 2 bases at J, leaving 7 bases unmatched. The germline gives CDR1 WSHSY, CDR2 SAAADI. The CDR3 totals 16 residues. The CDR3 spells CASSDPSGAVQETQYF. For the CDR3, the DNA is TGCGCCAGCAGTGACCCTAGCGGGGCCGTTCAAGAGACCCAGTACTTC.

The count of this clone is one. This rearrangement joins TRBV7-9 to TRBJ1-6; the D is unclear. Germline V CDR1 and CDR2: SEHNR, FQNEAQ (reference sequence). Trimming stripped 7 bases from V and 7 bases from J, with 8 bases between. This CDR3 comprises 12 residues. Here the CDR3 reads CASTLPNSPLHF. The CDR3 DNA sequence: TGTGCCAGCACGCTACCAAATTCACCCCTCCACTTT.

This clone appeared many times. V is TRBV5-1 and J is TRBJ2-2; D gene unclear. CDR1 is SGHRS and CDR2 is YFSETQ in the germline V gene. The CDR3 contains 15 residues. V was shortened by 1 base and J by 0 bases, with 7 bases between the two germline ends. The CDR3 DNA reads TGCGCCAGCAGCTTGATGTCACCGAACACCGGGGAGCTGTTTTTT. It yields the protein CASSLMSPNTGELFF.

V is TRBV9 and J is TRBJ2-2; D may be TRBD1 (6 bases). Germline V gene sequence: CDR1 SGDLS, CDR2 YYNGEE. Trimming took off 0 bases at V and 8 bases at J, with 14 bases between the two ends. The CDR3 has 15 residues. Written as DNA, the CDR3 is TGTGCCAGCAGCGTAGTTGGCAGGGGAGTTGGGGAGCTGTTTTTT. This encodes CASSVVGRGVGELFF.

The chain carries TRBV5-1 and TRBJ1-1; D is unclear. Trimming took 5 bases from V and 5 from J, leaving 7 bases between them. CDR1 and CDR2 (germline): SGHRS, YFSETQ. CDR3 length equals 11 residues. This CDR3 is CASRSETEAFF. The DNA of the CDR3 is TGCGCCAGCAGGTCAGAAACTGAAGCTTTCTTT.

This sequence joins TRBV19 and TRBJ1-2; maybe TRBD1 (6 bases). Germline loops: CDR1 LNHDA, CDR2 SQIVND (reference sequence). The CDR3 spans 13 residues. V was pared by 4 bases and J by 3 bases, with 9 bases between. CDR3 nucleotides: TGTGCCAGTAGTAACGGGACATACTATGGCTACACCTTC. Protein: CASSNGTYYGYTF.

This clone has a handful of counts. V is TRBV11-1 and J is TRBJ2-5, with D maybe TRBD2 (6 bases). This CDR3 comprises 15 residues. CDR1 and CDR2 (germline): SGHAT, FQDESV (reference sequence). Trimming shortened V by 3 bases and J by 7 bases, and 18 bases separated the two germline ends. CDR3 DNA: TGTGCCAGCAGCTTCGCCCGGGACGGGACTGGGACCCAGTACTTC. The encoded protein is CASSFARDGTGTQYF.

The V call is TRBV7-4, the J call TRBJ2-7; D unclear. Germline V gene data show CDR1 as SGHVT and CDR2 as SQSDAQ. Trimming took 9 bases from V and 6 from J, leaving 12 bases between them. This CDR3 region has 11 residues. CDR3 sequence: CASIAPCEQYF. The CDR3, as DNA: TGTGCCAGTATAGCCCCCTGCGAGCAGTACTTC.